Following are 25 T cell receptor beta chains from one sample sequenced in a study of blood T cell repertoires in COVID-19. TCRdb's copy holds only in-frame clones and misses some; the assay was immunoSEQ multiplex PCR. The sample has 150,000 to 200,000 clones; 60% to 80% are singletons. The sequencing input was PBMCs or T cells enriched from blood (not recorded which). The receptors come from a woman between 50 and 59 years old who had recovered from COVID-19.

V usage is TRBV7-3 and J usage is TRBJ1-1, with TRBD1 as a possible D gene (5 bases). The CDR3 covers 13 residues. Germline V gives CDR1 SGHTA, CDR2 FQGTGA. V was clipped by 2 bases and J by 7 bases, with 11 bases between them. CDR3 nucleotides: TGTGCCAGCAGCTTACAGGGCGGCGGTGAAGCTTTCTTT. Amino acids: CASSLQGGGEAFF.

The genes are TRBV24-1 and TRBJ2-3, with TRBD2 matching 8 bases. Looked up from germline, CDR1 is KGHDR and CDR2 is SFDVKD. V trimming: 9 bases; J trimming: 0 bases; junction bases outside the gene matches: 1. The CDR3 sequence is 13 residues long. CDR3 in DNA: TGTGCCACCGCGGGGGGAAGCACAGATACGCAGTATTTT. Translating it yields CATAGGSTDTQYF.

The chain recombines TRBV28 with TRBJ1-3; D not certain. Germline V gene lookup returns CDR1 MDHEN and CDR2 SYDVKM. V was shortened by 2 bases and J by 15 bases, with 11 bases between the two germline ends. The CDR3 totals 11 residues. The CDR3 region has the DNA TGTGCCAGCAGTTTAGGACTGGCGACATATTTT. It is translated as CASSLGLATYF.

V and J are TRBV7-2 and TRBJ1-5; 10 bases are shared with TRBD1. The CDR3 contains 16 residues. Looked up from germline, CDR1 is SGHTA and CDR2 is FQGNSA. Trimming cost V 5 bases and J 6 bases; bases outside gene matches: 10. The CDR3 here is CASSQGGQGMGQPQHF. CDR3 nucleotides: TGTGCCAGCAGCCAGGGGGGACAGGGGATGGGTCAGCCCCAGCATTTT.

V gene TRBV6-5 combines with J gene TRBJ1-5; TRBD1 matches at 7 bases. Germline values: CDR1 MNHEY, CDR2 SVGAGI. V lost 6 bases to trimming and J lost 4 bases; unmatched junction nucleotides: 9. The CDR3 runs to 15 residues. The CDR3 nucleotides read TGTGCCAGCAGAGAGGGTGGGACAGCAAATCAGCCCCAGCATTTT. Its translation is CASREGGTANQPQHF.

The chain couples TRBV5-5 to TRBJ2-1; TRBD2 is a possible D gene (5 bases). V lost 6 bases and J 6 bases, leaving 10 bases between the germline ends. CDR1 and CDR2 (germline): SGHKS, YYEKEE (reference sequence). This CDR3 region has 12 residues. The CDR3 sequence is CASTTRGNEQFF. The CDR3 bases are TGTGCCAGCACCACCCGGGGCAATGAGCAGTTCTTC.

CDR3 in amino acids: CASSVTGFNEQFF. The CDR3 DNA reads TGCGCCAGCAGCGTGACAGGCTTTAATGAGCAGTTCTTC. The chain uses TRBV5-1 and TRBJ2-1; a possible D gene is TRBD1 (6 bases). Trimming took 4 bases from V and 7 from J, leaving 12 bases between them. The CDR3 length is 13 residues. CDR1 is SGHRS and CDR2 is YFSETQ in the germline V gene. The variable domain in full, completed from reference TRBV5-1 and TRBJ2-1, reads KAGVTQTPRYLIKTRGQQVTLSCSPISGHRSVSWYQQTPGQGLQFLFEYFSETQRNKGNFPGRFSGRQFSNSRSEMNVSTLELGDSALYLCASSVTGFNEQFFGPGTRLTVL.

The CDR3 protein is CASSHLGDYGYTF. The CDR3 DNA sequence: TGCGCCAGCAGCCACCTGGGAGACTATGGCTACACCTTC. V usage is TRBV4-1 and J usage is TRBJ1-2; D remains ambiguous. The V end was cut by 3 bases, the J end by 3 bases, with 8 bases between. Per the germline V gene, CDR1 is MGHRA and CDR2 is YSYEKL. This CDR3 is built from 13 residues.

This clone was counted a single time. The rearrangement uses TRBV7-2 and TRBJ1-5; TRBD1 agrees at 7 bases. CDR3 size: 16 residues. Germline V gene sequence: CDR1 SGHTA, CDR2 FQGNSA. The ends lost 5 bases at V and 4 bases at J; junction bases unmatched: 11. CDR3 sequence: CASSPTSTGANQPQHF. For the CDR3, the DNA is TGTGCCAGCAGCCCCACTTCTACAGGGGCAAATCAGCCCCAGCATTTT.

The chain recombines TRBV4-1 with TRBJ2-7, with D possibly being TRBD1 (6 bases). This CDR3 is built from 16 residues. Looked up from germline, CDR1 is MGHRA and CDR2 is YSYEKL. The V end lost 6 bases, the J end lost 0 bases, and 18 bases lay between the germline ends. In DNA, the CDR3 is TGCGCCAGCAGACAGACCCTCCGGGACAACTCCTACGAGCAGTACTTC. Translation gives CASRQTLRDNSYEQYF.

A remark on this clone: A junction end diverges from the germline sequence, so it may reflect a read error. The rearrangement links TRBV24-1 to TRBJ2-1; possible D gene TRBD1, 6 bases. Germline V lookup: CDR1 KGHDR, CDR2 SFDVKD. The CDR3 extends over 16 amino acids. The DNA for the CDR3 is TGTGCCACCAGTGGTTTGCAGGACAGCTCCTACAATGAGCAGTTCTTC. Encoded protein: CATSGLQDSSYNEQFF.

The chain recombines TRBV11-2 with TRBJ2-3; 8 bases are a match to TRBD1. CDR1 is SGHAT, CDR2 FQNNGV, per germline. The CDR3 is made up of 15 amino acids. Germline trimming cut 7 bases from V and 3 bases from J; bases unmatched to any gene: 9. CDR3 coding DNA: TGTGCCAGCACTAGAGGACAGGGATTAACAGATACGCAGTATTTT. Translating it yields CASTRGQGLTDTQYF.

This rearrangement joins TRBV30 to TRBJ1-5, with D possibly being TRBD1 (5 bases). The CDR3 totals 17 residues. Germline V gene data show CDR1 as GTSNPN and CDR2 as SVGIG (reference sequence). Trimming removed 2 bases at V and 5 bases at J, with 22 bases between. The CDR3, as DNA: TGTGCCTGGAGTCTACGGGCTGGACATGGGGATTATCAGCCCCAGCATTTT. The encoded protein is CAWSLRAGHGDYQPQHF.

This chain uses TRBV27 with TRBJ2-3; 7 bases match TRBD1. The CDR3 has 15 residues. Germline assignment: CDR1 MNHEY and CDR2 SMNVEV (reference sequence). J lost 2 bases, V lost 6 bases, and 8 bases had no gene match. The DNA for the CDR3 is TGTGCCAGCAGACCCGACAGGGCCAACACAGATACGCAGTATTTT. It codes for CASRPDRANTDTQYF.

The chain joins TRBV27 to TRBJ2-1; no clear D gene. Trimming left V 5 bases short and J 3 bases short, with 5 bases between. CDR3 size: 12 residues. Germline loops: CDR1 MNHEY, CDR2 SMNVEV (reference sequence). The CDR3 nucleotides are TGTGCCAGCAGTCCCCGCTACAATGAGCAGTTCTTC. Protein product: CASSPRYNEQFF.

This clone was seen only once. The chain uses TRBV3-1 (or the pseudogene TRBV3-2) and TRBJ2-7; 7 nucleotides align to TRBD1. Germline V lookup: CDR1 LGHDT, CDR2 YNNKEL (reference sequence). There are 12 residues in the CDR3. After removal of 7 bases from V and 3 bases from J, the junction contained 3 bases not matched to a gene. As DNA, the CDR3 is TGTGCCAGCACTCCAGGGGGCTACGAGCAGTACTTC. Protein product: CASTPGGYEQYF.

The chain has TRBV19 and TRBJ2-7, with 8 bases matching TRBD1. CDR1 and CDR2 (germline): LNHDA, SQIVND (reference sequence). The length of the CDR3 is 15 residues. Trimming removed 9 bases from V and 2 bases from J; junction bases left unmatched: 12. The CDR3 coding sequence is TGTGCCAGCCGAGACAGCGGACAGGGAACCTACGAGCAGTACTTC. Residues: CASRDSGQGTYEQYF.

The V and J genes are TRBV11-2 and TRBJ1-1; TRBD1 is a possible D gene (6 bases). Trimming took off 4 bases at V and 1 base at J, with 13 bases between the two ends. Germline-derived CDR1 and CDR2 are SGHAT and FQNNGV. The CDR3 is 15 residues long. The CDR3 DNA follows: TGTGCCAGCAGCTCCCCACAGGGCTCGAACACTGAAGCTTTCTTT. Encoded protein: CASSSPQGSNTEAFF.

The V gene is TRBV15, the J gene TRBJ1-1, with a tentative D call TRBD1 (6 bases). The V end was cut by 0 bases, the J end by 8 bases, with 13 bases between. The CDR3 totals 14 residues. In germline, CDR1 is LNHNV, CDR2 YYDKDF (reference sequence). CDR3 in DNA: TGTGCCACCAGCAGAGATATGGACAGACAAGAAGCTTTCTTT. This sequence encodes CATSRDMDRQEAFF.

The rearrangement joins TRBV7-8 to TRBJ1-3; 8 nucleotides agree with TRBD1. V dropped 6 bases and J dropped 0; count of bases not matched to a gene: 7. Germline V gene data show CDR1 as SGHVS and CDR2 as FQNEAQ. The CDR3 covers 16 residues. CDR3 region: CASSRSTGASGNTIYF. The DNA of the CDR3 is TGTGCCAGCAGTCGGTCGACAGGGGCCTCTGGAAACACCATATATTTT.

V is TRBV7-2 and J is TRBJ2-5; D possibly corresponds to TRBD1 (5 bases). Germline-derived CDR1 and CDR2 are SGHTA and FQGNSA. The CDR3 runs 14 residues. Trimming removed 1 base from V and 6 bases from J, with 12 bases in between. The CDR3 DNA sequence: TGTGCCAGCAGCTTAGTCGTCGACAGCCAGACCCAGTACTTC. Encoded protein: CASSLVVDSQTQYF.

This clone was counted only a few times. The chain employs TRBV5-8 and TRBJ1-3; D remains unclear. This CDR3 comprises 11 residues. CDR1 is SGHTS and CDR2 is YDEGEE in the germline V gene. Trimming took off 4 bases at V and 5 bases at J, with 4 bases between the two ends. The chain's CDR3 is CASSPRNTIYF. DNA of the CDR3: TGTGCCAGCAGCCCTAGAAACACCATATATTTT.

The chain recombines TRBV6-6 with TRBJ2-7, with D perhaps TRBD1 (6 bases). Trimming cost V 5 bases and J 7 bases, with 15 bases left between them. The CDR3 has 13 residues. Germline CDR1 MNHNY, CDR2 SVGAGI (reference sequence). CDR3: CASSTGQRREQYF. In nucleotides, the CDR3 is TGTGCCAGCAGTACCGGACAGCGTAGGGAGCAGTACTTC.

V is TRBV4-3 and J is TRBJ2-2, with TRBD1 as a possible D gene (6 bases). Deletions cut 4 bases from V and 5 bases from J, with 20 bases between. Per the germline V gene, CDR1 is LGHNA and CDR2 is YSLEER. This CDR3 contains 17 residues. The CDR3 bases are TGCGCCAGCAGCCCCCGCCCCAGGGGCAGGGAGACCGGGGAGCTGTTTTTT. Translated: CASSPRPRGRETGELFF.

This clone was seen only a few times. The chain links TRBV28 to TRBJ2-3; 7 bases line up with TRBD2. Germline values: CDR1 MDHEN, CDR2 SYDVKM. V was pared by 7 bases and J by 5 bases, with 9 bases of the junction left unmatched. The CDR3 runs to 14 residues. CDR3 residues: CASTKRGVIDTQYF. In DNA form, the CDR3 reads TGTGCCAGCACCAAACGGGGGGTGATAGATACGCAGTATTTT. Variable domain in full (rest from reference TRBV28 and TRBJ2-3): DVKVTQSSRYLVKRTGEKVFLECVQDMDHENMFWYRQDPGLGLRLIYFSYDVKMKEKGDIPEGYSVSREKKERFSLILESASTNQTSMYLCASTKRGVIDTQYFGPGTRLTVL.